The 27 T cell receptor beta chains below were found in one sample sequenced in a study of blood T cell repertoires in COVID-19. Generated by immunoSEQ multiplex PCR, the TCRdb table keeps only in-frame clones and is missing some. The sample has 65,000 to 90,000 clones; about 89% are singletons. Sequencing input: peripheral blood. Receptor source: a man aged 45 to 65 with acute or convalescent COVID-19.

This rearrangement joins TRBV5-1 to TRBJ1-6; 8 nucleotides agree with TRBD1. Germline CDR1 reads SGHRS; CDR2 reads YFSETQ. The CDR3 has 14 residues. With 3 bases clipped from V and 12 bases from J, the junction kept 8 bases outside the gene matches. CDR3: CASSSGQGREPLHF. For the CDR3, the DNA is TGCGCCAGCAGCTCCGGACAGGGCCGGGAACCCCTCCACTTT.

V is TRBV5-5 and J is TRBJ2-1, with a weak D call TRBD2 (6 bases). This CDR3 spans 15 amino acids. Germline-derived CDR1 and CDR2 are SGHKS and YYEKEE (reference sequence). Trimming removed 2 bases at V and 7 bases at J, with 16 bases between. The CDR3 reads CASSLTGLGGNEQFF. The CDR3 nucleotides read TGTGCCAGCAGCTTAACGGGACTCGGAGGGAATGAGCAGTTCTTC.

This clone was observed once. V usage is TRBV2 and J usage is TRBJ2-3; 9 positions agree with TRBD2. Germline-derived CDR1 and CDR2 are SNHLY and FYNNEI. The CDR3 has 14 residues. Trimming at V came to 8 bases and at J to 2 bases, leaving 5 bases not matched to a gene. The CDR3 spells CASRRGGFTDTQYF. CDR3 nucleotide sequence: TGTGCCAGCCGGCGGGGGGGTTTCACAGATACGCAGTATTTT.

The chain combines TRBV7-8 with TRBJ1-5, with D perhaps matching TRBD1 (5 bases). V lost 1 base, J lost 2 bases, and 12 bases lay in between. This CDR3 is 16 amino acids long. The germline V gene encodes CDR1 SGHVS and CDR2 FQNEAQ. The CDR3 nucleotides are TGTGCCAGCAGCTTAGTGGGCAGGGAGGGCAATCAGCCCCAGCATTTT. Amino acids: CASSLVGREGNQPQHF.

This chain connects TRBV5-6 to TRBJ1-6, with 10 bases that match TRBD1. The germline V gene has CDR1 SGHDT and CDR2 YYEEEE. This CDR3 contains 15 residues. Unmatched junction bases numbered 7, after V lost 4 bases and J lost 9 bases. The CDR3 bases are TGTGCCAGCAGCCCGAAGGGACAGGGGCTTTCACCCCTCCACTTT. Residues: CASSPKGQGLSPLHF. The whole variable domain, remainder taken from reference TRBV5-6 and TRBJ1-6, is DAGVTQSPTHLIKTRGQQVTLRCSPKSGHDTVSWYQQALGQGPQFIFQYYEEEERQRGNFPDRFSGHQFPNYSSELNVNALLLGDSALYLCASSPKGQGLSPLHFGNGTRLTVT.

This clone was seen more than once but under ten times. The chain combines TRBV24-1 with TRBJ1-2, with TRBD1 matching 8 bases. Germline V gene data show CDR1 as KGHDR and CDR2 as SFDVKD. V shed 6 bases and J 4 bases; nucleotides not matched to a gene: 9. The CDR3 totals 15 residues. CDR3 coding DNA: TGTGCCACCAGTACGTCGACAGGGGTGGGCTATGGCTACACCTTC. Its translation is CATSTSTGVGYGYTF.

The J gene is TRBJ1-4, the V gene TRBV6-5; TRBD1 agrees at 8 bases. Germline CDR1 is MNHEY and CDR2 is SVGAGI. The V and J ends lost 10 bases and 7 bases, in that order; junction bases with no gene match: 8. The CDR3 sequence is 13 residues long. For the CDR3, the DNA is TGTGCCACCAGACAGGGGATGAGTGAAAAACTGTTTTTT. As protein: CATRQGMSEKLFF.

The CDR3 here is CASSFRDRVGYTF. The CDR3 nucleotides read TGTGCCAGCAGCTTCCGGGACAGGGTCGGCTACACCTTC. The V call is TRBV7-8, the J call TRBJ1-2, with 9 bases aligning to TRBD1. With 3 bases clipped from V and 8 bases from J, the junction kept 4 bases outside the gene matches. From germline, CDR1 is SGHVS and CDR2 FQNEAQ. There are 13 residues in the CDR3.

This clone was recorded once. The chain recombines TRBV3-1 (or the pseudogene TRBV3-2) with TRBJ2-5, with D perhaps TRBD2 (5 bases). Germline V lookup: CDR1 LGHDT, CDR2 YNNKEL (reference sequence). V lost 2 bases and J lost 1, with 5 bases in between. CDR3 length: 13 amino acids. CDR3 sequence reads: CASSQLAQETQYF. CDR3 nucleotide sequence: TGTGCCAGCAGCCAACTAGCCCAAGAGACCCAGTACTTC.

V gene TRBV2 combines with J gene TRBJ1-5; 9 bases are a match to TRBD1. This CDR3 is 15 amino acids long. CDR1 and CDR2 from the germline V gene are SNHLY and FYNNEI. J lost 3 bases, V lost 4 bases, and 4 bases had no gene match. For the CDR3, the DNA is TGTGCCAGCAGTGGGACAGGGGTAGCCAATCAGCCCCAGCATTTT. This encodes CASSGTGVANQPQHF.

V gene TRBV19 combines with J gene TRBJ2-3; the match to TRBD2 covers 7 bases. Germline values: CDR1 LNHDA, CDR2 SQIVND (reference sequence). The CDR3 is 14 residues long. With V trimmed by 3 bases and J by 3 bases, 3 bases remained unmatched. As DNA, the CDR3 is TGTGCCAGTAGTATCGGGACTATTACAGATACGCAGTATTTT. Its protein product is CASSIGTITDTQYF.

This clone was observed a few times. Other DNA variants within this sample encode the same CDR3. This chain connects TRBV5-1 to TRBJ1-5; 8 bases match TRBD1. Per germline, CDR1 SGHRS and CDR2 YFSETQ. V lost 4 bases, J lost 0 bases, and 3 bases stayed unmatched. The CDR3 contains 15 residues. This CDR3 reads CASSPTGDSNQPQHF. The CDR3 coding sequence is TGCGCCAGCAGCCCGACAGGGGATAGCAATCAGCCCCAGCATTTT.

The genes are TRBV29-1 and TRBJ2-5; D is perhaps TRBD2 (6 bases). Trimming took 7 bases from V and 7 from J, leaving 16 bases between them. The CDR3 has 12 amino acids. CDR1 is SQVTM and CDR2 is ANQGSEA in the germline V gene. The CDR3 sequence: CSADLARGTQYF. The CDR3 region has the DNA TGCAGCGCCGACCTAGCGCGGGGGACCCAGTACTTC.

The V and J genes are TRBV5-1 and TRBJ1-6, with 9 bases identical to TRBD1. Germline loops: CDR1 SGHRS, CDR2 YFSETQ. CDR3 length equals 14 residues. After removal of 5 bases from V and 4 bases from J, the junction contained 1 base not matched to a gene. DNA of the CDR3: TGCGCCAGCAGGACAGGGGGGTATAATTCACCCCTCCACTTT. Its translation is CASRTGGYNSPLHF.

This chain joins TRBV6-6 and TRBJ1-2; D gene ambiguous. CDR1 MNHNY and CDR2 SVGAGI come from the germline V gene (reference sequence). The CDR3 spans 15 residues. V was clipped by 0 bases and J by 2 bases, with 10 bases between them. As DNA, the CDR3 is TGTGCCAGCAGTTACTCCCGTAGCGGAAACTATGGCTACACCTTC. This sequence encodes CASSYSRSGNYGYTF.

The CDR3 reads CASSFRTGFYNEQFF. For the CDR3, the DNA is TGTGCCAGCAGTTTTAGGACAGGGTTCTACAATGAGCAGTTCTTC. The chain couples TRBV27 to TRBJ2-1; 8 bases match TRBD1. This CDR3 has 15 residues. Looked up from germline, CDR1 is MNHEY and CDR2 is SMNVEV (reference sequence). V lost 3 bases, J lost 3 bases, and 4 bases stayed unmatched.

DNA of the CDR3: TGCGCCAGCAGCTTGAGCGGGGTAGGCTACGAGCAGTACTTC. It translates to CASSLSGVGYEQYF. V is TRBV5-1 and J is TRBJ2-7; 7 nucleotides align to TRBD2. CDR3 length: 14 residues. With 1 base clipped from V and 3 bases from J, the junction kept 4 bases outside the gene matches. From germline, CDR1 is SGHRS and CDR2 YFSETQ.

The chain employs TRBV5-1 and TRBJ1-3; D ambiguous. This CDR3 is built from 15 residues. The germline CDR1 and CDR2 sequences are SGHRS and YFSETQ. The V and J ends lost 0 bases and 0 bases respectively, with 7 bases between them. The CDR3 bases are TGCGCCAGCAGCTTGGAACAATACTCTGGAAACACCATATATTTT. This translates into CASSLEQYSGNTIYF.

V is TRBV19 and J is TRBJ1-1, with 7 nucleotides matching TRBD1. The CDR3 loop spans 16 amino acids. The ends lost 3 bases at V and 5 bases at J; junction bases unmatched: 12. Per the germline V gene, CDR1 is LNHDA and CDR2 is SQIVND (reference sequence). CDR3 coding DNA: TGTGCCAGTAGTATCCGGACAGGTCGCCAATTTACTGAAGCTTTCTTT. Its protein is CASSIRTGRQFTEAFF.

The V call is TRBV30, the J call TRBJ2-1; TRBD2 matches 7 bases. J lost 0 bases, V lost 3 bases, and 2 bases had no gene match. CDR3 length: 14 amino acids. CDR1 is GTSNPN, CDR2 SVGIG, per germline (reference sequence). CDR3 nucleotide sequence: TGTGCCTGGAGCGGGGGGAGCTCCTACAATGAGCAGTTCTTC. It specifies CAWSGGSSYNEQFF.

V usage is TRBV3-1 (or the pseudogene TRBV3-2) and J usage is TRBJ2-3; D may be TRBD1 (6 bases). Trimming removed 4 bases at V and 9 bases at J, with 20 bases between. The CDR3 extends over 15 amino acids. CDR1 is LGHDT, CDR2 YNNKEL, per germline (reference sequence). The CDR3 bases are TGTGCCAGCAGCCCGTTCCAAACAGGGACGGCAACGCAGTATTTT. As protein: CASSPFQTGTATQYF.

This chain uses TRBV30 with TRBJ1-3; TRBD1 matches at 10 bases. With 1 base clipped from V and 4 bases from J, the junction kept 4 bases outside the gene matches. The CDR3 is made up of 15 amino acids. Germline CDR1 and CDR2: GTSNPN and SVGIG (reference sequence). CDR3 protein: CAWSGQGAAGNTIYF. The DNA for the CDR3 is TGTGCCTGGAGTGGACAGGGGGCTGCCGGAAACACCATATATTTT.

This chain uses TRBV18 with TRBJ1-1; 9 nucleotides align to TRBD1. After removal of 1 base from V and 2 bases from J, the junction contained 11 bases not matched to a gene. CDR1 is KGHSH, CDR2 LQKENI, per germline. The CDR3 length is 18 residues. The CDR3 DNA reads as TGTGCCAGCTCACCACAACTCACCACGGGACAGGGAAACACTGAAGCTTTCTTT. It encodes CASSPQLTTGQGNTEAFF.

The V gene is TRBV2, the J gene TRBJ2-3; tentative D call: TRBD1 (6 bases). The CDR3 length is 16 residues. Trimming took 4 bases from V and 0 from J, leaving 14 bases between them. Germline CDR1 is SNHLY and CDR2 is FYNNEI. DNA for the CDR3: TGTGCCAGCAGTGTTAAGCAGGGGCCGAGCACAGATACGCAGTATTTT. Protein sequence: CASSVKQGPSTDTQYF. Based on the CDR3 plus reference TRBV2 and TRBJ2-3, the full variable domain is EPEVTQTPSHQVTQMGQEVILRCVPISNHLYFYWYRQILGQKVEFLVSFYNNEISEKSEIFDDQFSVERPDGSNFTLKIRSTKLEDSAMYFCASSVKQGPSTDTQYFGPGTRLTVL.

CDR3 sequence: CASRIAGGETQYF. The DNA of the CDR3 is TGTGCCAGCAGAATAGCGGGGGGAGAGACCCAGTACTTC. The chain carries TRBV7-2 and TRBJ2-5, with TRBD2 matching over 10 bases. After removal of 6 bases from V and 4 bases from J, the junction contained 2 bases not matched to a gene. The CDR3 runs 13 residues. Per the germline V gene, CDR1 is SGHTA and CDR2 is FQGNSA.

V and J are TRBV18 and TRBJ1-4; 10 bases are a match to TRBD1. V lost 5 bases and J lost 8; bases outside the gene matches: 11. The CDR3 is 16 amino acids. From germline, CDR1 is KGHSH and CDR2 LQKENI. CDR3 coding DNA: TGTGCCAGCTCAGTACAGTGGGACAGGGGTAACGAAAAACTGTTTTTT. Translated: CASSVQWDRGNEKLFF. The full variable domain, its missing parts supplied by reference TRBV18 and TRBJ1-4, is NAGVMQNPRHLVRRRGQEARLRCSPMKGHSHVYWYRQLPEEGLKFMVYLQKENIIDESGMPKERFSAEFPKEGPSILRIQQVVRGDSAAYFCASSVQWDRGNEKLFFGSGTQLSVL.

The CDR3 nucleotides read TGTGCCAGTAGTATAACCCCGGGGGGCGCGATAGGTGGCTACACCTTC. Amino acid sequence: CASSITPGGAIGGYTF. V usage is TRBV19 and J usage is TRBJ1-2; maybe TRBD1 (6 bases). V was clipped by 2 bases and J by 7 bases, with 20 bases between them. This CDR3 has 16 residues. CDR1 and CDR2 (germline): LNHDA, SQIVND (reference sequence).